This TCR beta chain is from a study of blood T cell repertoires in COVID-19. As for the study in general: Researchers got acute and convalescent COVID-19 samples from the United States, Italy and Spain. Nucleic acid was either cDNA or gDNA, and it came from T cells, B-cell-depleted T cells, or PBMCs.

Per germline, CDR1 SGDLS and CDR2 YYNGEE. Trimming removed 2 bases from V and 2 bases from J; junction bases left unmatched: 2. This CDR3 is 14 amino acids long. Per the original data handling: The authors estimated nucleated cell counts from reference gene primer amplification. Here immunoSEQ multiplex PCR was the method, and the copy in TCRdb shows in-frame clones only, minus some. V and J calls and clone size come straight from that table; D and trimming were deduced from the DNA. The sample includes about 190,000 clones, under 80% of them seen just once. The sample taken for sequencing was peripheral blood. This receptor was obtained from a man over 45 who had recovered from COVID-19. The chain uses TRBV9 and TRBJ2-5; 8 bases align to TRBD1. The CDR3 spells CASSVTGGQETQYF. CDR3 nucleotide sequence: TGTGCCAGCAGCGTCACAGGGGGACAAGAGACCCAGTACTTC.